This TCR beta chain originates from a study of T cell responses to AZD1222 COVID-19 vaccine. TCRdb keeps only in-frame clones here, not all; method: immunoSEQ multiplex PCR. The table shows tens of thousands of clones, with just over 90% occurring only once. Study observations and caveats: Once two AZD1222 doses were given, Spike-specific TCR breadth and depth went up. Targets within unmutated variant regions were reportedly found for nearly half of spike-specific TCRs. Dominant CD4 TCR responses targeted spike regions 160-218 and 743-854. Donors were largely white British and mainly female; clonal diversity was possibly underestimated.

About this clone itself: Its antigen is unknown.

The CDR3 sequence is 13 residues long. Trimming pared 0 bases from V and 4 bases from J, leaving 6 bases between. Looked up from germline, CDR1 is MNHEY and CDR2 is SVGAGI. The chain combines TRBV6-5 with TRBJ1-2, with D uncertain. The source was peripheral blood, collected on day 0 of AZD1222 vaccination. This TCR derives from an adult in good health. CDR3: CASSYSPGYGYTF. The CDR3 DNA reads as TGTGCCAGCAGTTACTCGCCGGGCTATGGCTACACCTTC.